The 22 T cell receptor beta chains in this list originate from one sample, sequenced in a study of PD-1 blockade in classical Hodgkin lymphoma. Clones were read by immunoSEQ multiplex PCR, and TCRdb kept only the in-frame ones, dropping some. The sample includes 89,000 or so clones, about nine tenths of them seen just once. All patients experienced relapse after autologous stem cell transplantation, and brentuximab vedotin exposure was variable. The material was peripheral blood mononuclear cells (PBMCs), obtained before the second cycle of nivolumab. Receptor source: a human donor with classical Hodgkin lymphoma.

The CDR3 DNA sequence: TGTGCCATAGACAGTAACTATGGCTACACCTTC. It yields the protein CAIDSNYGYTF. The J gene is TRBJ1-2, the V gene TRBV7-9, with D perhaps TRBD1 (5 bases). CDR1 and CDR2 from the germline V gene are SEHNR and FQNEAQ (reference sequence). Trimming took off 10 bases at V and 1 base at J, with 7 bases between the two ends. The CDR3 runs 11 residues.

The chain has TRBV5-6 and TRBJ2-3; D gene uncertain. V was pared by 0 bases and J by 1 base, with 12 bases between. CDR3 length: 16 amino acids. CDR1 and CDR2 from the germline V gene are SGHDT and YYEEEE. The CDR3 sequence: CASSLASTWGTDTQYF. The CDR3 region has the DNA TGTGCCAGCAGCTTGGCCTCTACCTGGGGCACAGATACGCAGTATTTT.

The chain combines TRBV6-5 with TRBJ2-5; no firm D call. CDR1 is MNHEY, CDR2 SVGAGI, per germline. Trimming pared 0 bases from V and 2 bases from J, leaving 4 bases between. The CDR3 covers 13 residues. In nucleotides, the CDR3 is TGTGCCAGCAGTTACTCGTTGCAAGAGACCCAGTACTTC. Translated, it gives CASSYSLQETQYF.

The V gene is TRBV5-1, the J gene TRBJ2-1; 8 bases align to TRBD2. Germline CDR1 is SGHRS and CDR2 is YFSETQ. CDR3 size: 15 residues. V lost 1 base, J lost 8 bases, and 8 bases stayed unmatched. Here the CDR3 DNA reads TGCGCCAGCAGCTTGATCGGCGGGAGGATCGATGAGCAGTTCTTC. Its translation: CASSLIGGRIDEQFF.

The rearrangement joins TRBV5-1 to TRBJ2-5, with D possibly being TRBD1 (7 bases). This CDR3 spans 16 amino acids. Germline V lookup: CDR1 SGHRS, CDR2 YFSETQ. Trimming took off 0 bases at V and 4 bases at J, with 16 bases between the two ends. The CDR3 reads CASSLVSSQGGETQYF. In nucleotides, the CDR3 is TGCGCCAGCAGCTTGGTTAGTAGCCAGGGGGGAGAGACCCAGTACTTC.

J is TRBJ2-1 and V is TRBV5-7, with D unclear. TRBV5-7 is an open reading frame, and its role is uncertain. This CDR3 region has 15 residues. The germline V and J ends were trimmed by 0 bases and 9 bases, with 16 bases remaining between them. This CDR3 is CASSLVGIFSGEQFF. CDR3 DNA: TGTGCCAGCAGCTTGGTTGGTATCTTTTCAGGTGAGCAGTTCTTC.

The chain employs TRBV6-6 and TRBJ2-4; 7 nucleotides line up with TRBD1. V trimming: 2 bases; J trimming: 6 bases; junction bases outside the gene matches: 7. This CDR3 region has 15 residues. CDR1 and CDR2 (germline): MNHNY, SVGAGI (reference sequence). CDR3 amino acids: CASSYTTGVGNIQYF. CDR3 in DNA: TGTGCCAGCAGTTACACCACAGGGGTCGGAAACATTCAGTACTTC.

The chain links TRBV18 to TRBJ2-7; possibly TRBD1 or TRBD2 for D (6 bases each). In germline, CDR1 is KGHSH, CDR2 LQKENI. The CDR3 length is 12 residues. V lost 6 bases to trimming and J lost 7 bases, with 13 bases between them. As DNA, the CDR3 is TGTGCCAGCTCTTCAGGGGCGGGGGAGCAGTACTTC. Protein product: CASSSGAGEQYF. The whole variable domain, filled in from reference TRBV18 and TRBJ2-7, reads NAGVMQNPRHLVRRRGQEARLRCSPMKGHSHVYWYRQLPEEGLKFMVYLQKENIIDESGMPKERFSAEFPKEGPSILRIQQVVRGDSAAYFCASSSGAGEQYFGPGTRLTVT.

V and J are TRBV5-1 and TRBJ1-1, with 10 bases aligning to TRBD1. Germline lookup yields CDR1 SGHRS and CDR2 YFSETQ. The CDR3 extends over 21 amino acids. The V gene end was trimmed by 0 bases and the J gene end by 1 base; junction bases not matched to a gene: 18. CDR3 bases: TGCGCCAGCAGCTTGGTCGGTGGGATACATCCCCGGGACAGGGGGAACACTGAAGCTTTCTTT. The encoded protein is CASSLVGGIHPRDRGNTEAFF.

V is TRBV4-1 and J is TRBJ2-3; 12 bases align to TRBD2. The CDR3 consists of 17 residues. The V gene's germline CDR1 is MGHRA and CDR2 YSYEKL. The V segment lost 0 bases and the J segment 11 bases; nucleotides outside the gene matches: 12. The CDR3 sequence: CASSQDSSPGLAGRQYF. The DNA of the CDR3 is TGCGCCAGCAGCCAAGATAGTTCCCCTGGACTAGCGGGAAGGCAGTATTTT.

As concerns this clone: One junction end disagrees with the germline gene, perhaps due to a read error. This chain joins TRBV6-1 and TRBJ2-1; 12 bases match TRBD1. CDR3 length: 17 amino acids. From germline, CDR1 is MNHNS and CDR2 SASEGT. The CDR3 coding sequence is TGTGCCAGCAGTGAATTTCTCGGGACAGGGGGCTACGATGAGCAGTTCTTC. Translating gives CASSEFLGTGGYDEQFF.

The J gene is TRBJ1-2, the V gene TRBV7-9; 7 bases align to TRBD1. The germline V gene has CDR1 SEHNR and CDR2 FQNEAQ (reference sequence). The CDR3 has 16 residues. The CDR3 DNA reads TGTGTGGGGATGGGCCGGGACAGAGTCCCAGGGTATGGCTACACCTTC. It encodes CVGMGRDRVPGYGYTF.

This sequence joins TRBV7-9 and TRBJ2-7; D gene uncertain. This CDR3 contains 13 residues. Germline V gene lookup returns CDR1 SEHNR and CDR2 FQNEAQ (reference sequence). V gave up 5 bases and J gave up 3 bases, with 11 bases separating them. CDR3 protein: CASSPPAGYEQYF. For the CDR3, the DNA is TGTGCCAGCAGCCCCCCCGCAGGCTACGAGCAGTACTTC.

The rearrangement uses TRBV2 and TRBJ2-3; TRBD1 agrees at 9 bases. The CDR3 is 16 residues long. Trimming cost V 6 bases and J 2 bases; bases outside gene matches: 9. Germline loops: CDR1 SNHLY, CDR2 FYNNEI. CDR3 amino acids: CASRFPRDRDTDTQYF. The CDR3 DNA reads TGTGCCAGCAGATTCCCCCGGGACAGGGACACAGATACGCAGTATTTT.

The chain uses TRBV27 and TRBJ1-2; no definite D call. Germline CDR1 and CDR2: MNHEY and SMNVEV (reference sequence). The CDR3 is 12 amino acids. Trimming took off 5 bases at V and 4 bases at J, with 8 bases between the two ends. The CDR3 loop is CASSGGIYGYTF. The CDR3 DNA follows: TGTGCCAGCAGTGGTGGGATCTATGGCTACACCTTC.

This chain links TRBV10-1 with TRBJ2-1; D may correspond to TRBD1 or TRBD2 (5 bases each). Trimming stripped 3 bases from V and 7 bases from J, with 19 bases between. In germline, CDR1 is WNHNN, CDR2 SYGVQD (reference sequence). This CDR3 has 16 residues. The DNA of the CDR3 is TGCGCCAGCAGTGATCCGAGGGGTAGGGAGATTAATGAGCAGTTCTTC. It codes for CASSDPRGREINEQFF.

The rearrangement uses TRBV11-2 and TRBJ2-2; D unresolved. This CDR3 has 14 residues. V was trimmed by 3 bases and J by 5 bases, leaving 10 bases between them. CDR1 is SGHAT, CDR2 FQNNGV, per germline. In nucleotides, the CDR3 is TGTGCCAGCAGCTTCGCCTTCGGGACCGGGGAGCTGTTTTTT. Translating gives CASSFAFGTGELFF.

The chain joins TRBV28 to TRBJ1-2, with a tentative D call TRBD1 (5 bases). Germline V gene data show CDR1 as MDHEN and CDR2 as SYDVKM. The CDR3 loop spans 15 amino acids. V was shortened by 7 bases and J by 8 bases, with 23 bases between the two germline ends. The CDR3 here is CASTLPLEGPGGYTF. CDR3 bases: TGTGCCAGCACCCTTCCTCTGGAGGGGCCGGGAGGCTACACCTTC.

For the CDR3, the DNA is TGTGCCAGCAGTGAAGCAATTTGGTTAAGCAATCAGCCCCAGCATTTT. Its translation: CASSEAIWLSNQPQHF. V is TRBV6-1 and J is TRBJ1-5, with no clear D. Per the germline V gene, CDR1 is MNHNS and CDR2 is SASEGT. Trimming removed 0 bases at V and 1 base at J, with 10 bases between. This CDR3 comprises 16 residues.

The rearrangement joins TRBV5-8 to TRBJ1-3; no firm D call. The germline V gene has CDR1 SGHTS and CDR2 YDEGEE. Deletions cut 4 bases from V and 4 bases from J, with 12 bases between. The CDR3 covers 14 residues. The CDR3 region is CASSLPGYGNTIYF. As DNA, the CDR3 is TGTGCCAGCAGCCTCCCGGGGTACGGAAACACCATATATTTT.

The chain is built from TRBV27 and TRBJ2-7, with D perhaps TRBD1 (6 bases). Germline CDR1 and CDR2: MNHEY and SMNVEV (reference sequence). V gave up 5 bases and J gave up 0 bases, with 14 bases separating them. The CDR3 is 15 residues long. The CDR3 reads CASSHGTIRSYEQYF. The CDR3 DNA follows: TGTGCCAGCAGTCACGGGACAATTCGCTCCTACGAGCAGTACTTC.

The rearrangement links TRBV6-5 to TRBJ2-2, with TRBD2 as a possible D gene (5 bases). The CDR3 totals 14 residues. V was cut by 4 bases and J by 6 bases, with 12 bases left in between. Germline V gives CDR1 MNHEY, CDR2 SVGAGI. The chain's CDR3 is CASSFLPGAGELFF. The CDR3 DNA is TGTGCCAGCAGTTTCCTCCCCGGGGCCGGGGAGCTGTTTTTT.